The 14 T cell receptor beta chains in this list originate from one sample, sequenced in a study of molecular identifiers for immune sequencing clone quantification. MiXCR, run by TCRdb on the PCR reads, gives a single entry per CDR3 protein. The sample holds about 10,000 distinct CDR3 sequences, 15% to 20% seen once. Sequencing input: naive CD8+ T cells from blood, with Jurkat cell RNA spiked in. The sample's subset: FACS-sorted CD8+CD4-CCR7+CD45RA+ naive T cells. These receptors all come from a human donor in good health. Some libraries in this study had Jurkat cell RNA spiked in.

Concerning this clonotype itself: A much larger clone differs by one base, so this may be a read error. The chain employs TRBV27 and TRBJ2-7; no definite D call. The CDR3 covers 10 residues. Trimming cost V 5 bases and J 9 bases, with 8 bases left between them. Germline V gives CDR1 MNHEY, CDR2 SMNVEV (reference sequence). CDR3 in DNA: TGTGCCAGCAGTCCCCTGTGGCAGTACTTC. As protein: CASSPLWQYF.

In its sample, this clonotype is medium-sized. The chain recombines TRBV3-1 with TRBJ2-3; 7 bases are a match to TRBD2. Trimming at V came to 10 bases and at J to 1 base, leaving 14 bases not matched to a gene. CDR1 is LGHDT and CDR2 is YNNKEL in the germline V gene (reference sequence). The CDR3 covers 16 residues. CDR3 amino acids: CATRSWRESGTDTQYF. The CDR3 nucleotides read TGTGCCACCCGTAGTTGGCGGGAGAGCGGCACAGATACGCAGTATTTT.

This clonotype has at least ten counts. The chain carries TRBV27 and TRBJ2-7; no definite D call. The V end was cut by 6 bases, the J end by 6 bases, with 18 bases between. Germline values: CDR1 MNHEY, CDR2 SMNVEV (reference sequence). The CDR3 consists of 14 residues. The CDR3 here is CASSLGPLSSEQYF. The CDR3 DNA sequence: TGTGCCAGCAGCCTAGGTCCCTTATCGAGCGAGCAGTACTTC.

This clonotype was seen a few times. The genes are TRBV2 and TRBJ2-7; either TRBD1 or TRBD2 may fit D (5 bases each). Germline V gene sequence: CDR1 SNHLY, CDR2 FYNNEI. There are 14 residues in the CDR3. V was cut by 5 bases and J by 7 bases, with 18 bases left in between. CDR3 bases: TGTGCCAGCAGTCCCGGGGCAGACGTCTTGGAGCAGTACTTC. It codes for CASSPGADVLEQYF.

With regard to this clonotype: One junction end disagrees with the germline gene, perhaps due to a read error. The V call is TRBV11-1, the J call TRBJ2-5, with TRBD1 matching over 11 bases. Looked up from germline, CDR1 is SGHAT and CDR2 is FQDESV (reference sequence). CDR3 length: 16 residues. The CDR3 is CASSSTGTGGGEAQYF. CDR3 bases: TGTGCCAGCAGTTCGACCGGGACAGGGGGAGGAGAGGCCCAGTACTTC.

The V gene is TRBV29-1, the J gene TRBJ2-1; possible D gene TRBD1, 6 bases. The germline V and J ends were trimmed by 4 bases and 4 bases, with 14 bases remaining between them. Germline assignment: CDR1 SQVTM and CDR2 ANQGSEA. The CDR3 is 14 amino acids. CDR3 in amino acids: CSVGLKGEYNEQFF. The DNA for the CDR3 is TGCAGCGTTGGATTGAAGGGGGAGTACAATGAGCAGTTCTTC.

This clonotype is labeled as medium-sized. The chain joins TRBV7-9 to TRBJ1-1; D is ambiguous. Germline V gives CDR1 SEHNR, CDR2 FQNEAQ (reference sequence). The V end was cut by 8 bases, the J end by 2 bases, with 12 bases between. The CDR3 length is 13 residues. In nucleotides, the CDR3 is TGTGCCAGCGATCGGCCGTCTAACACTGAAGCTTTCTTT. Protein sequence: CASDRPSNTEAFF.

At least ten counts were recorded for this clonotype. The chain links TRBV24-1 to TRBJ2-5; maybe TRBD2 (5 bases). Germline loops: CDR1 KGHDR, CDR2 SFDVKD. This CDR3 region has 14 residues. V lost 1 base and J lost 4, with 9 bases in between. CDR3 nucleotides: TGTGCCACCAGTGATTTTTCGGGGAGAGAGACCCAGTACTTC. Encoded protein: CATSDFSGRETQYF.

In its sample, this clonotype was seen a few times. This rearrangement joins TRBV6-2 or TRBV6-3 to TRBJ1-1; 8 bases line up with TRBD1. There are 16 residues in the CDR3. V was clipped by 5 bases and J by 1 base; unmatched bases: 9. The germline V gene encodes CDR1 MNHEY and CDR2 SVGEGT. The CDR3 nucleotides read TGTGCCAGCAGTCAGCTTGGAGGACAGGGGAACACTGAAGCTTTCTTT. This sequence encodes CASSQLGGQGNTEAFF.

In its sample, this clonotype ranks as medium-sized (0.01 to 0.1%). The V gene is TRBV7-8, the J gene TRBJ2-3; 7 nucleotides align to TRBD2. The CDR3 length is 18 residues. Losses at the gene ends were 5 bases for V and 1 base for J; bases not matched to a gene: 15. The germline CDR1 and CDR2 sequences are SGHVS and FQNEAQ. Written as DNA, the CDR3 is TGTGCCAGCAGCCATGGTAGGGCGGGAGCTTTTGGCACAGATACGCAGTATTTT. It yields the protein CASSHGRAGAFGTDTQYF.

Sample share makes this clonotype medium-sized (0.01 to 0.1%). This rearrangement joins TRBV3-1 to TRBJ2-7; 9 bases agree with TRBD1. CDR1 LGHDT and CDR2 YNNKEL come from the germline V gene (reference sequence). The CDR3 is 15 amino acids. V lost 4 bases, J lost 3 bases, and 7 bases stayed unmatched. The CDR3 DNA reads TGTGCCAGCAGCCCACAAGGACAGGGGCACTACGAGCAGTACTTC. It specifies CASSPQGQGHYEQYF.

This clonotype is deemed medium-sized (0.01 to 0.1%). The rearrangement links TRBV10-3 to TRBJ2-5; D remains unclear. V was pared by 2 bases and J by 6 bases, with 4 bases between. Germline CDR1 and CDR2: ENHRY and SYGVKD. CDR3 length: 11 amino acids. The CDR3, as DNA: TGTGCCATCAGTGAGGCACAGACCCAGTACTTC. The encoded protein is CAISEAQTQYF.

Turning to this clonotype: Relative to the germline gene, one junction end is altered; a read error may explain this. The V call is TRBV28, the J call TRBJ2-2; TRBD1 agrees at 10 bases. Per the germline V gene, CDR1 is MDHEN and CDR2 is SYDVKM. The length of the CDR3 is 16 residues. The CDR3 spells CASSLVGTGVTGEPFF. The CDR3 nucleotides are TGTGCCAGCAGTTTAGTTGGGACAGGGGTCACCGGGGAGCCGTTTTTT.

Details on this clonotype: A much more abundant neighbour one base away suggests this may be a read error. This sequence joins TRBV11-2 and TRBJ2-1, with a tentative D call TRBD2 (5 bases). This CDR3 has 14 amino acids. V lost 8 bases, J lost 0 bases, and 11 bases lay in between. Per germline, CDR1 SGHAT and CDR2 FQNNGV. The CDR3, as DNA: TGTGCCAGCCTAGAGGGAAGCTCCTACAATGAGCAGTTCTTC. Encoded protein: CASLEGSSYNEQFF. Full variable domain (remainder filled in from reference TRBV11-2 and TRBJ2-1): EAGVAQSPRYKIIEKRQSVAFWCNPISGHATLYWYQQILGQGPKLLIQFQNNGVVDDSQLPKDRFSAERLKGVDSTLKIQPAKLEDSAVYLCASLEGSSYNEQFFGPGTRLTVL.